This is a list of T cell receptor beta chains from one sample in a study of blood T cell repertoires in COVID-19. Only in-frame clones appear in the TCRdb table, and some are missing; sequencing was by immunoSEQ multiplex PCR. The repertoire holds under 250,000 clones, 70% to 90% seen once, with less than 2% in the top ten. Sequenced: PBMCs or T cells enriched from blood (not recorded which). The receptors derive from a man aged 40-49 years who had recovered from COVID-19. Each CDR3 is given with its conserved first and last residue. A D gene is named only where the DNA matches it firmly. Clone size is not always given. Where it is, it says once, few, many or a class for expanded clones.

TRBD1,NA,TRBJ2-5,TRBV28,TGTGCCAGCAGTCTCCCATACAGGGGAAGCAAGGAGACCCAGTACTTC,CASSLPYRGSKETQYF
TRBD1,NA,TRBJ1-5,TRBV19,TGTGCCAGTACCACGACAGGGGATAGCAATCAGCCCCAGCATTTT,CASTTTGDSNQPQHF
TRBD1,NA,TRBJ2-7,TRBV7-2,TGTGCCAGCAGCTTAGAGGGACAGGCGTTTTACGAGCAGTACTTC,CASSLEGQAFYEQYF
TRBD1,NA,TRBJ1-1,TRBV11-2,TGTGCCAGCAGCTCAGACAGGGCCGCTGAAGCTTTCTTT,CASSSDRAAEAFF
TRBD1,NA,TRBJ1-5,TRBV19,TGTGCCAGTATAGGGACAGAGGGGCCATATAGCAATCAGCCCCAGCATTTT,CASIGTEGPYSNQPQHF
NA,NA,TRBJ2-1,TRBV7-2,TGTGCCAGCCGCCTAGGACTCTCGAATGAGCAGTTCTTC,CASRLGLSNEQFF
NA,few,TRBJ1-2,TRBV30,TGTGCCTGGAAGGTTGGGGCCGGAGGCTACACCTTC,CAWKVGAGGYTF
NA,NA,TRBJ1-2,TRBV13,TGTGCCAGCAGTCACTACCAATCATTCTTCTATGGCTACACCTTC,CASSHYQSFFYGYTF
NA,NA,TRBJ1-1,TRBV11-1,TGTGCCAGCAGCCCCGGGGGGATGAACACTGAAGCTTTCTTT,CASSPGGMNTEAFF
NA,NA,TRBJ2-7,TRBV23-1,TGCGCCAGCAGTCAATCCGAAGACAGTAAACCATACGAGCAGTACTTC,CASSQSEDSKPYEQYF
NA,NA,TRBJ2-3,TRBV29-1,TGCAGCGTTGAGGAGGTTGTAGCAGATACGCAGTATTTT,CSVEEVVADTQYF
NA,NA,TRBJ1-2,TRBV6-2/TRBV6-3,TGTGCCAGCAGTTACAGTAGTCAAGGCTACACCTTC,CASSYSSQGYTF
NA,NA,TRBJ1-1,TRBV5-1,TGCGCCAGCAGCTTGGGAGTCACCTTGAACACTGAAGCTTTCTTT,CASSLGVTLNTEAFF
NA,NA,TRBJ2-1,TRBV19,TGTGCCAGTAGGCGTCGAATAAGCGGCTTTTACAATGAGCAGTTCTTC,CASRRRISGFYNEQFF
NA,NA,TRBJ1-2,TRBV19,TGTGCCAGTAGGTTTGCGGCGGGTGGCTATGGCTACACCTTC,CASRFAAGGYGYTF
NA,NA,TRBJ1-4,TRBV29-1,TGCAGCGTCCGGGACACCGGTAATGAAAAACTGTTTTTT,CSVRDTGNEKLFF
NA,NA,TRBJ2-5,TRBV2,TGTGCCAGCAGTGGAGGGGGGAGGGTAGAGACCCAGTACTTC,CASSGGGRVETQYF
TRBD1,once,TRBJ1-4,TRBV24-1,TGTGCCACCAGTGAGATATTACGGGACAGGGGAAAACTGTTTTTT,CATSEILRDRGKLFF
NA,NA,TRBJ2-1,TRBV27,TGTGCCAGCAGTTCGGCAGGATACAATGAGCAGTTCTTC,CASSSAGYNEQFF
NA,once,TRBJ1-2,TRBV7-2,TGTGCCAGCAGCTTACGGTCCGGGGGGGTTGCCTATGGCTACACCTTC,CASSLRSGGVAYGYTF
TRBD2,NA,TRBJ2-2,TRBV3-1/TRBV3-2,TGTGCCAGCAGCGCGGGACTAGCGGGAGGTCACACCGGGGAGCTGTTTTTT,CASSAGLAGGHTGELFF
TRBD1,NA,TRBJ1-4,TRBV2,TGTGCCAGCATGCGACAGGGAGATCGGGAAAAACTGTTTTTT,CASMRQGDREKLFF
NA,NA,TRBJ2-3,TRBV2,TGTGCCAGCAGTGAAGCGCTTGGGCTATCTAGCACAGATACGCAGTATTTT,CASSEALGLSSTDTQYF
NA,NA,TRBJ2-2,TRBV7-6,TGTGCCAGCAGCTTATCGGGCACCGGGGAGCTGTTTTTT,CASSLSGTGELFF
NA,NA,TRBJ2-6,TRBV15,TGTGCCACCAGCAGCTTCAGCTCTGGGGCCAACGTCCTGACTTTC,CATSSFSSGANVLTF
TRBD1,NA,TRBJ1-4,TRBV7-9,TGTGCCAGCAGCCCCCCCCGGACAGGGGTTGAAAAACTGTTTTTT,CASSPPRTGVEKLFF
TRBD1,NA,TRBJ2-4,TRBV23-1,TGCGCCAGCAGTCAACCGATGGACAGGGACGCCAAAAACATTCAGTACTTC,CASSQPMDRDAKNIQYF
NA,once,TRBJ2-7,TRBV7-9,TGTGCCAGCAGCCCCTGGTCTGGAGACTACGAGCAGTACTTC,CASSPWSGDYEQYF
TRBD1,NA,TRBJ2-5,TRBV7-8,TGTGCCAGCAGCTTGGGGGTGGACAGGGTGGAGACCCAGTACTTC,CASSLGVDRVETQYF